The entry below describes one T cell receptor (beta chain). Antigen unknown. A much larger clone sits a single nucleotide away, making a read error possible. This entry is derived from a study of blood T cells in healthy people across ages. Study outcomes and limitations: Possibly confounding the expanded clonotype changes was the fact that donor CMV status was unknown.

There were at least 6 micrograms of total RNA extracted from every sample. The authors ran a second PCR of roughly 6 to 12 cycles using a sample-barcoded 5' primer and a J-beta primer mix. Each CDR3 protein is one row after TCRdb ran MiXCR on the 5' RACE reads. The data show around 870,000 distinct CDR3 sequences, with under 35% seen just once and roughly 17% held by the top ten. V lost 1 base and J lost 7, with 12 bases in between. Looked up from germline, CDR1 is SGDLS and CDR2 is YYNGEE. The CDR3 is made up of 13 amino acids. The source material was blood. The sequence was collected from a woman aged 80 or over in good health. The chain is built from TRBV9 and TRBJ2-7; maybe TRBD1 (5 bases). The CDR3 nucleotides read TGTGCCAGCAGCGTACAGGGTAGAGTTGAGCAGTACTTC. Amino acids: CASSVQGRVEQYF. Supplemented by reference TRBV9 and TRBJ2-7, the full variable domain reads DSGVTQTPKHLITATGQRVTLRCSPRSGDLSVYWYQQSLDQGLQFLIQYYNGEERAKGNILERFSAQQFPDLHSELNLSSLELGDSALYFCASSVQGRVEQYFGPGTRLTVT.